The rows below give T cell receptor beta chains drawn from one sample of a study of cytomegalovirus exposure and HLA in healthy donors. Produced via immunoSEQ multiplex PCR; TCRdb's table is partial and in-frame only. This table has fewer than 200,000 clones, approximately 71% appearing once. The sequenced sample consisted of PBMCs. The receptor set was obtained from a girl aged 5 to 17 in good health and CMV-seronegative. CDR3s include the opening cysteine and the closing phenylalanine or tryptophan. The D gene is left open where the match is weak. Clone size is shown for a subset of rows, as once, few, many or a class of expanded clone.

clone_size,j_call,d_call,v_call,cdr3_length,cdr3_nt,cdr3_aa
.,TRBJ2-7,.,TRBV10-2,13,TGCGCCAGCTCCACTACGAAATACTACGAGCAGTACTTC,CASSTTKYYEQYF
.,TRBJ1-1,TRBD1,TRBV18,15,TGTGCCAGCTCAGCCAGACAGGGCCTGAACACTGAAGCTTTCTTT,CASSARQGLNTEAFF
few,TRBJ1-4,TRBD1,TRBV7-9,13,TGTGCCAGCAGCCTTAGGACAGGCGAAAAACTGTTTTTT,CASSLRTGEKLFF
.,TRBJ1-6,.,TRBV7-2,16,TGTGCCAGCAGCCCCTCGGGTGTGGTCCAGTTTTCACCCCTCCACTTT,CASSPSGVVQFSPLHF
few,TRBJ1-1,.,TRBV5-8,15,TGTGCCAGCAGCTTGGCCTTCGGGGGGCGAACTGAAGCTTTCTTT,CASSLAFGGRTEAFF
.,TRBJ1-6,.,TRBV5-4,16,TGTGCCAGCAGCCGACAGGCCAGCTCCTATAATTCACCCCTCCACTTT,CASSRQASSYNSPLHF
.,TRBJ2-5,TRBD2,TRBV4-1,18,TGCGCCAGCAGCCAAGGACGATTAGCGGGGGCCAACCAAGAGACCCAGTACTTC,CASSQGRLAGANQETQYF
.,TRBJ1-1,TRBD1,TRBV12-5,15,TGTGCTAGTGGGCTGCCCCGGACAGGGCGCACTGAAGCTTTCTTT,CASGLPRTGRTEAFF
.,TRBJ1-1,.,TRBV6-1,15,TGTGCCAGCAGTGGAGAAACAGGGATCAACACTGAAGCTTTCTTT,CASSGETGINTEAFF
.,TRBJ1-4,TRBD1,TRBV13,14,TGTGCCAGCAGCACCCGGGACAGGCATGAAAAACTGTTTTTT,CASSTRDRHEKLFF
.,TRBJ1-1,TRBD1,TRBV7-6,15,TGTGCCAGCAGCAGGGGACAGGGAATTTTCACTGAAGCTTTCTTT,CASSRGQGIFTEAFF
once,TRBJ2-5,.,TRBV7-3,16,TGTGCCAGCAGCTTAAACCCCCCAGGGGAGGGGGAGACCCAGTACTTC,CASSLNPPGEGETQYF
.,TRBJ1-1,.,TRBV7-6,15,TGTGCCAGCAGCTTAGCGCGGGGGCTGAACACTGAAGCTTTCTTT,CASSLARGLNTEAFF
once,TRBJ2-1,TRBD1,TRBV27,14,TGTGCCAGCAGTTATCGGGACAGAGGAAATGAGCAGTTCTTC,CASSYRDRGNEQFF
.,TRBJ1-1,.,TRBV9,12,TGTGCCAGCAGCGGGGGGGGCACTGAAGCTTTCTTT,CASSGGGTEAFF
few,TRBJ1-4,.,TRBV20-1,11,TGCAGTGCTAGTCAGCGAGGGAAACTGTTTTTT,CSASQRGKLFF
.,TRBJ2-5,.,TRBV30,13,TGTGCCTGGAATCGGGGCGCGGGGGAGACCCAGTACTTC,CAWNRGAGETQYF
.,TRBJ2-1,.,TRBV29-1,12,TGCAGCGCCAAAGGACAGTACAATGAGCAGTTCTTC,CSAKGQYNEQFF
.,TRBJ2-7,.,TRBV6-1,14,TGTGCCAGCAGTTGGACTGACAACTCCTACGAGCAGTACTTC,CASSWTDNSYEQYF
.,TRBJ1-1,.,TRBV11-3,15,TGTGCCAGCAGCCAAGGTGGCCCCGGGGGCACTGAAGCTTTCTTT,CASSQGGPGGTEAFF
.,TRBJ1-3,.,TRBV27,14,TGTGCCAGCAGTTCGAAGAGCTCTGGAAACACCATATATTTT,CASSSKSSGNTIYF
few,TRBJ1-1,TRBD1,TRBV6-1,14,TGTGCCAGCAGTGATCCAGGGGGCTACACTGAAGCTTTCTTT,CASSDPGGYTEAFF
once,TRBJ2-7,.,TRBV29-1,13,TGCAGCGTTGAGGGGCCAGGGGCCTACGAGCAGTACTTC,CSVEGPGAYEQYF
.,TRBJ2-5,.,TRBV2,15,TGTGCCAGCTGGTTCCCAGCGGGCCCTAAAGAGACCCAGTACTTC,CASWFPAGPKETQYF
.,TRBJ1-1,.,TRBV27,14,TGTGCCAGCAGCAGCCTCGCGGGGGTCCCTGAAGCTTTCTTT,CASSSLAGVPEAFF
few,TRBJ2-3,.,TRBV6-5,13,TGTGCCAGCAGTCCCCTCCGGGGAGATACGCAGTATTTT,CASSPLRGDTQYF
.,TRBJ2-5,.,TRBV6-5,11,TGTGCCAGCACTAGCGAAGAGACCCAGTACTTC,CASTSEETQYF
.,TRBJ2-1,.,TRBV5-1,15,TGCGCCAGCACTTTCGAGGATGGTTCCTACAATGAGCAGTTCTTC,CASTFEDGSYNEQFF
.,TRBJ2-3,.,TRBV4-2,15,TGTGCCAGCAGCCAAGTTCAGGGGTTTGCAGATACGCAGTATTTT,CASSQVQGFADTQYF
few,TRBJ1-1,.,TRBV5-1,15,TGCGCCAGCAGCAGGGGCGATCTGGGTGACACTGAAGCTTTCTTT,CASSRGDLGDTEAFF
.,TRBJ2-3,.,TRBV5-1,16,TGCGCCAGCAGCTCTGTTGAGGGGGGGGCCACAGATACGCAGTATTTT,CASSSVEGGATDTQYF
.,TRBJ1-1,TRBD1,TRBV7-9,17,TGTGCCAGCAGCTTAGTTGGCAGGGGGATACTAGACACTGAAGCTTTCTTT,CASSLVGRGILDTEAFF
.,TRBJ1-1,TRBD1,TRBV29-1,14,TGCAGCGTGGAACCAGGACAGGGGGTCTCTGAAGCTTTCTTT,CSVEPGQGVSEAFF
once,TRBJ2-5,TRBD2,TRBV10-2,14,TGCGCCAGCAGCACTAGCGGGGGGCAAGAGACCCAGTACTTC,CASSTSGGQETQYF
few,TRBJ2-5,.,TRBV29-1,13,TGCAGCGTCAGGAGAGGGATGGGAGAGACCCAGTACTTC,CSVRRGMGETQYF
.,TRBJ2-1,.,TRBV27,17,TGTGCCAGCAGTTTTACCGTTGGGTCAGGGGACTACAATGAGCAGTTCTTC,CASSFTVGSGDYNEQFF
few,TRBJ1-1,.,TRBV6-1,14,TGTGCCAGCAGTGAGCTCCAGGGGAGAACTGAAGCTTTCTTT,CASSELQGRTEAFF
.,TRBJ2-5,.,TRBV5-1,14,TGCGCCAGCAGCCCGGGGAGGAGCGAAGAGACCCAGTACTTC,CASSPGRSEETQYF
.,TRBJ2-1,TRBD2,TRBV7-9,14,TGTGCCAGCAGCTTAGTGGGGACTACCAATGAGCAGTTCTTC,CASSLVGTTNEQFF
few,TRBJ1-2,TRBD1,TRBV5-4,16,TGTGCCAGCAGCGCAGGTATGACAGGGGGCTCTGATGGCTACACCTTC,CASSAGMTGGSDGYTF
few,TRBJ2-2,.,TRBV7-9,16,TGTGCCAGCAGCCCATGGGAAAGGGGAAACACCGGGGAGCTGTTTTTT,CASSPWERGNTGELFF
.,TRBJ1-1,.,TRBV29-1,13,TGCAGCGTTAACTCCCCGCCGAACACTGAAGCTTTCTTT,CSVNSPPNTEAFF
.,TRBJ1-2,TRBD1,TRBV7-8,12,TGTGCCAGCAGCCATCGACAGGGGGACTACACCTTC,CASSHRQGDYTF
.,TRBJ2-1,.,TRBV15,14,TGTGCCACCAGCGGGGGCCCGGGTAGGAATGAGCAGTTCTTC,CATSGGPGRNEQFF
.,TRBJ1-2,TRBD1,TRBV5-1,14,TGCGCCAGCAGCTTGGGGGACAGGGACGGAGGCTACACCTTC,CASSLGDRDGGYTF
.,TRBJ2-7,TRBD1,TRBV7-9,14,TGTGCCAGCAGCCCGACAGGGGGCAGGTACGAGCAGTACTTC,CASSPTGGRYEQYF
few,TRBJ1-1,TRBD1,TRBV19,16,TGTGCCAGTAGTACCCCTAGGACAGGGAGATCCACTGAAGCTTTCTTT,CASSTPRTGRSTEAFF
.,TRBJ2-2,TRBD2,TRBV13,17,TGTGCCAGCAGCTTAGGACTAGCGGGGGCCATCACCGGGGAGCTGTTTTTT,CASSLGLAGAITGELFF
.,TRBJ1-1,.,TRBV5-1,15,TGCGCCAGCAGCTTGGAGGGGGAATGGGTAACTGAAGCTTTCTTT,CASSLEGEWVTEAFF
.,TRBJ2-5,.,TRBV29-1,14,TGCAGCGTTTTCCCAGGGGCGGTCCAAGAGACCCAGTACTTC,CSVFPGAVQETQYF